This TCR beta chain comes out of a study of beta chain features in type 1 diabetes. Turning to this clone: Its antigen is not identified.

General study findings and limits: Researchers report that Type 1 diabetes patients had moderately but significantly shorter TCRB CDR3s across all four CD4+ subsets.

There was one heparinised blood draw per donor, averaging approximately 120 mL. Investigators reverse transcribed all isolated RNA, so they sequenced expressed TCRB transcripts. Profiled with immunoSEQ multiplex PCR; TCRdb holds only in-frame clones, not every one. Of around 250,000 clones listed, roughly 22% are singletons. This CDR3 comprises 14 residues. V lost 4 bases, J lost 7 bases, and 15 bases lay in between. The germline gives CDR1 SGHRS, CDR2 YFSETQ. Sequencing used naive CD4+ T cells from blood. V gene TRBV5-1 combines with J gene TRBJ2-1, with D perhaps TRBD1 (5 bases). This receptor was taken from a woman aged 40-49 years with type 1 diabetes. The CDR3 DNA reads TGCGCCAGCAGCCATAATCTACAGGAGAATGAGCAGTTCTTC. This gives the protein CASSHNLQENEQFF.